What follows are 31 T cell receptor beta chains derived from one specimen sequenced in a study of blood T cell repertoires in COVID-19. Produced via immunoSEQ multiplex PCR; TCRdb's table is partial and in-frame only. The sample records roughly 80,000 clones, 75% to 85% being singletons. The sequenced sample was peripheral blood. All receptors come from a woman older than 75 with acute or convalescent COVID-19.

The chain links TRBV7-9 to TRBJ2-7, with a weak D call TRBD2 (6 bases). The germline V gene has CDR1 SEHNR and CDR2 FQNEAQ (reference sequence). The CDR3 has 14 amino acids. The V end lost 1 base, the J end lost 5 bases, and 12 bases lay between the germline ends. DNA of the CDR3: TGTGCCAGCAGCTTAGTCGGGGGAGGCCACGAGCAGTACTTC. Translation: CASSLVGGGHEQYF.

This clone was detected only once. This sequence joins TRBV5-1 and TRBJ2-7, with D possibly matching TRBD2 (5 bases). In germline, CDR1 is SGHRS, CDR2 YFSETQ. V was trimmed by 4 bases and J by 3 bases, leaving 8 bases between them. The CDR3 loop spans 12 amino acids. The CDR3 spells CASSLGVYEQYF. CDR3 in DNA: TGCGCCAGCAGCCTCGGGGTCTACGAGCAGTACTTC. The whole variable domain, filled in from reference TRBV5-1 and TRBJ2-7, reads KAGVTQTPRYLIKTRGQQVTLSCSPISGHRSVSWYQQTPGQGLQFLFEYFSETQRNKGNFPGRFSGRQFSNSRSEMNVSTLELGDSALYLCASSLGVYEQYFGPGTRLTVT.

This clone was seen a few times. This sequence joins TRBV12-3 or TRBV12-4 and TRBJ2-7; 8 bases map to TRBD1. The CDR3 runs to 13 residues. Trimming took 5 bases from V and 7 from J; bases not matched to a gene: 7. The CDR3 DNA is TGTGCCAGCAGTGACCAGGGGGCCGGAGAGCAGTACTTC. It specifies CASSDQGAGEQYF.

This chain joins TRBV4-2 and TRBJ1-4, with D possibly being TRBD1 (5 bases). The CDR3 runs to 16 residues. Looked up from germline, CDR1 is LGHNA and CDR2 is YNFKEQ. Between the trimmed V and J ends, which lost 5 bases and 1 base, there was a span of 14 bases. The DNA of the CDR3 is TGTGCCAGCAGCTCTACCGGGGGGAAAACTAATGAAAAACTGTTTTTT. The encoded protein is CASSSTGGKTNEKLFF.

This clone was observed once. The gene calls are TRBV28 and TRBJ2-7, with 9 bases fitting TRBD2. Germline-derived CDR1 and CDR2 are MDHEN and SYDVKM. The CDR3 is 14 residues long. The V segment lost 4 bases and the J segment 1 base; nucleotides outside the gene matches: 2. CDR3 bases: TGTGCCAGCAGTTCCACTAGCGGGTCCTACGAGCAGTACTTC. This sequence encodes CASSSTSGSYEQYF. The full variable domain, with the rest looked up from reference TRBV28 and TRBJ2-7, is DVKVTQSSRYLVKRTGEKVFLECVQDMDHENMFWYRQDPGLGLRLIYFSYDVKMKEKGDIPEGYSVSREKKERFSLILESASTNQTSMYLCASSSTSGSYEQYFGPGTRLTVT.

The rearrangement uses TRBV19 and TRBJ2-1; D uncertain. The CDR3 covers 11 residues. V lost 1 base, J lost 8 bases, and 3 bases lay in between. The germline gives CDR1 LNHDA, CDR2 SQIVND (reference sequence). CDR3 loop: CASSIGDEQFF. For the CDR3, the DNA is TGTGCCAGTAGTATAGGCGATGAGCAGTTCTTC.

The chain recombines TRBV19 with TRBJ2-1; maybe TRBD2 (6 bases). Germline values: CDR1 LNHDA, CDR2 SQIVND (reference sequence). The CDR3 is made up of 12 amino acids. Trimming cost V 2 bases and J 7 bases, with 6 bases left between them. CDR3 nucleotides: TGTGCCAGTAGTATACTAGCGAATGAGCAGTTCTTC. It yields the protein CASSILANEQFF.

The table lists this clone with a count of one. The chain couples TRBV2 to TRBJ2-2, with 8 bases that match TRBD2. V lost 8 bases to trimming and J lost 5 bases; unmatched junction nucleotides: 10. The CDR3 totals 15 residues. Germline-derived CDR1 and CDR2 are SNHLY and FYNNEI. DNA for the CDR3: TGTGCCAGCCGGGCGGGAGGCGCGGGAACCGGGGAGCTGTTTTTT. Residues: CASRAGGAGTGELFF.

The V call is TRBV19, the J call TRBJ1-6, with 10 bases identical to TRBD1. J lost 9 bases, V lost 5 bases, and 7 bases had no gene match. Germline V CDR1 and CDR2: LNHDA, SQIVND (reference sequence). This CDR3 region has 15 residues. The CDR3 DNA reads TGTGCCAGTAGTTCGGGGACAGGGGTCGGTTCACCCCTCCACTTT. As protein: CASSSGTGVGSPLHF.

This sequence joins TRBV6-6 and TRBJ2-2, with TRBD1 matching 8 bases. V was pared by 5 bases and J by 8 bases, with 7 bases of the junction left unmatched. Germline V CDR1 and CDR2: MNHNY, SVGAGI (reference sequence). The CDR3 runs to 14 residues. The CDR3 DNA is TGTGCCAGCAGTGGTAGACAGGGGAGGGGGGAGCTGTTTTTT. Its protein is CASSGRQGRGELFF.

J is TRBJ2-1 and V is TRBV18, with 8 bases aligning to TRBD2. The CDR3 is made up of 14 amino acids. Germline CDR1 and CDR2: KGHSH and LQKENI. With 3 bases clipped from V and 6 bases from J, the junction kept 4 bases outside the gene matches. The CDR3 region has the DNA TGTGCCAGCTCACCTACGCGGGAGGTCAATGAGCAGTTCTTC. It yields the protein CASSPTREVNEQFF.

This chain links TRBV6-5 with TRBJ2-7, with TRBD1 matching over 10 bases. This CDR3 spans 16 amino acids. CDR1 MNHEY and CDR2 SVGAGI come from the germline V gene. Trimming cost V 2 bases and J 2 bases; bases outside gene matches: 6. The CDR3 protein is CASSYTDRGHTYEQYF. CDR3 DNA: TGTGCCAGCAGTTACACCGACAGGGGGCACACCTACGAGCAGTACTTC.

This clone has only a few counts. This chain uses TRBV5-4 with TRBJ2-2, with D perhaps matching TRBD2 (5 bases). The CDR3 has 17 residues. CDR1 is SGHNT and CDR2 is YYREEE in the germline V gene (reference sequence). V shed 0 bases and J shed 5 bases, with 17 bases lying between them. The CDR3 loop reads CASSLGLGAMVTGELFF. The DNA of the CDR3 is TGTGCCAGCAGCTTGGGACTGGGAGCGATGGTGACCGGGGAGCTGTTTTTT. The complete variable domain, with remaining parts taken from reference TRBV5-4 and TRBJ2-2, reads ETGVTQSPTHLIKTRGQQVTLRCSSQSGHNTVSWYQQALGQGPQFIFQYYREEENGRGNFPPRFSGLQFPNYSSELNVNALELDDSALYLCASSLGLGAMVTGELFFGEGSRLTVL.

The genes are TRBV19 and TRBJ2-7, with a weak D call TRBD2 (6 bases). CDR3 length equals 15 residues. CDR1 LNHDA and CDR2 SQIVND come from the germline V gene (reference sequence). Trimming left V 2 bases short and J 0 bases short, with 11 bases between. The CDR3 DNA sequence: TGTGCCAGTAGTATATGGGGAGGATCCTCCTACGAGCAGTACTTC. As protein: CASSIWGGSSYEQYF.

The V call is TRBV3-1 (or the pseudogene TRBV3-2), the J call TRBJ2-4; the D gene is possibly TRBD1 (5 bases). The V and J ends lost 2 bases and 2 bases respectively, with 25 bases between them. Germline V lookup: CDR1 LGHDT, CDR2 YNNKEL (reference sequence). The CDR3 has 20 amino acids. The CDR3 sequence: CASSQPLGSGKLRTKNIQYF. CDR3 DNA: TGTGCCAGCAGCCAACCATTGGGATCAGGGAAGTTGAGGACCAAAAACATTCAGTACTTC.

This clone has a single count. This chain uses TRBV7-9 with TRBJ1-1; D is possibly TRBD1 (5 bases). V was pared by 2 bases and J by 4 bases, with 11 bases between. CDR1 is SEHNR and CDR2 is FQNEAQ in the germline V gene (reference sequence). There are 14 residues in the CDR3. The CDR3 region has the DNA TGTGCCAGCAGCTTAAATCAGGGCGGCACTGAAGCTTTCTTT. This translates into CASSLNQGGTEAFF. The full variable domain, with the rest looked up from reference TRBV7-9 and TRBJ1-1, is DTGVSQNPRHKITKRGQNVTFRCDPISEHNRLYWYRQTLGQGPEFLTYFQNEAQLEKSRLLSDRFSAERPKGSFSTLEIQRTEQGDSAMYLCASSLNQGGTEAFFGQGTRLTVV.

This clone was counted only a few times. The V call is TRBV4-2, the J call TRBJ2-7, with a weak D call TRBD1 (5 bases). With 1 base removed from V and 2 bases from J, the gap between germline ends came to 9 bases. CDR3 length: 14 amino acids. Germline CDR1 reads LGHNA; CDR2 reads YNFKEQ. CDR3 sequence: CASSQGGYTYEQYF. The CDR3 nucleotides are TGTGCCAGCAGCCAAGGGGGCTATACCTACGAGCAGTACTTC.

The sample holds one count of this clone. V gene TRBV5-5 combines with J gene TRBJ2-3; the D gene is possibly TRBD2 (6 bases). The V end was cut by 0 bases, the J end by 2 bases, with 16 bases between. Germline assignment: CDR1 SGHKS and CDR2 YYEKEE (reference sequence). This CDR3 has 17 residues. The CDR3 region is CASSLEIGGTPTDTQYF. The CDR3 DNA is TGTGCCAGCAGCTTGGAGATCGGGGGTACCCCCACAGATACGCAGTATTTT.

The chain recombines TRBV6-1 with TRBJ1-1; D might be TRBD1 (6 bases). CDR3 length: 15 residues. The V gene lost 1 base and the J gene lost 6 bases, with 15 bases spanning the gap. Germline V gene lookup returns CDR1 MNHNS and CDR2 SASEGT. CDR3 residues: CASSEGTGRSPEAFF. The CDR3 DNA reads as TGTGCCAGCAGTGAAGGTACAGGGCGAAGCCCTGAAGCTTTCTTT.

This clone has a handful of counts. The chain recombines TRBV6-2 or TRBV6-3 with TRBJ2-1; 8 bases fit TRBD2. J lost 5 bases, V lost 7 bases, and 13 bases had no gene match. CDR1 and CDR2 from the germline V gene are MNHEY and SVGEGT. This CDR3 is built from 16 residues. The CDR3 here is CASTPNWLAGHNEQFF. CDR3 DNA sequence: TGTGCCAGCACCCCTAATTGGCTAGCGGGCCACAATGAGCAGTTCTTC.

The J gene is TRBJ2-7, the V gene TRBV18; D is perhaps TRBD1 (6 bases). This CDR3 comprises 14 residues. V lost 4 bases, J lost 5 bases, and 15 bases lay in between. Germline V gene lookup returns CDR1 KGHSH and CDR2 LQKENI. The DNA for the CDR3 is TGTGCCAGCTCACTAAACGCAGGGGTCGACGAGCAGTACTTC. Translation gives CASSLNAGVDEQYF.

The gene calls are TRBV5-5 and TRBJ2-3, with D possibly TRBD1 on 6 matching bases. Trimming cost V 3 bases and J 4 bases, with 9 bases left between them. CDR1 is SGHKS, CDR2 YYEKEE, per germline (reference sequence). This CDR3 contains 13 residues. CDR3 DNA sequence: TGTGCCAGCAGCTATACAGGGCCAGATACGCAGTATTTT. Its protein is CASSYTGPDTQYF.

The CDR3 nucleotides are TGTGCCAGTAGTACTCGGAACACTGAAGCTTTCTTT. Amino acids: CASSTRNTEAFF. The chain is built from TRBV19 and TRBJ1-1; D gene uncertain. CDR1 and CDR2 (germline): LNHDA, SQIVND (reference sequence). Trimming took 4 bases from V and 1 from J, leaving 4 bases between them. This CDR3 has 12 residues.

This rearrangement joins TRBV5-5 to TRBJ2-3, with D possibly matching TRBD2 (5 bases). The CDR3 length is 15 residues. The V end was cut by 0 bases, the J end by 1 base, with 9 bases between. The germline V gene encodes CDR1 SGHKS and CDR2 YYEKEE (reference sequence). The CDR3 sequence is CASSLVVGGTDTQYF. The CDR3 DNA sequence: TGTGCCAGCAGCTTGGTGGTGGGAGGCACAGATACGCAGTATTTT. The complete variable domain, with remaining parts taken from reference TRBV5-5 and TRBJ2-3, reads DAGVTQSPTHLIKTRGQQVTLRCSPISGHKSVSWYQQVLGQGPQFIFQYYEKEERGRGNFPDRFSARQFPNYSSELNVNALLLGDSALYLCASSLVVGGTDTQYFGPGTRLTVL.

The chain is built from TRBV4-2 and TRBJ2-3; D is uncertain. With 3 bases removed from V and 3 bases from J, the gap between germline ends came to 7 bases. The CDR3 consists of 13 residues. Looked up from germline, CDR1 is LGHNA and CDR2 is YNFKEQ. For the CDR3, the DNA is TGTGCCAGCAGCCATGTCAGTACAGATACGCAGTATTTT. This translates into CASSHVSTDTQYF.

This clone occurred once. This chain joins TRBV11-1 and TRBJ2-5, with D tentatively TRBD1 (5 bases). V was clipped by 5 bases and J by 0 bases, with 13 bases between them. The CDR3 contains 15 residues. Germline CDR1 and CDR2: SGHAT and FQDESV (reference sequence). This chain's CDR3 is CASSRETEYQETQYF. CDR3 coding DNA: TGTGCCAGCAGCCGCGAGACAGAGTACCAAGAGACCCAGTACTTC.

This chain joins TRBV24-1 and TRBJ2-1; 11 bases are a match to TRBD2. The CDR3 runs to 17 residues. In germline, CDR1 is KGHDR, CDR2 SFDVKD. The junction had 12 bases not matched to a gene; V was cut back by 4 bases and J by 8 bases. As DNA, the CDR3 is TGTGCCACCAGTGACCCCGGGACTAGCGGTCCCCTGGATGAGCAGTTCTTC. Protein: CATSDPGTSGPLDEQFF.

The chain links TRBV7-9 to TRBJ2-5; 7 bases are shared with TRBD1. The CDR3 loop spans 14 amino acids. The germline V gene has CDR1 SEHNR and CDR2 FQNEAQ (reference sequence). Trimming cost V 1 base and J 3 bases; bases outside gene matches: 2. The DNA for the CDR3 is TGTGCCAGCAGCTTAGTTGGGACAGAAGAGACCCAGTACTTC. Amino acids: CASSLVGTEETQYF. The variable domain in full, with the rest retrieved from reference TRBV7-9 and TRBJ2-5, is DTGVSQNPRHKITKRGQNVTFRCDPISEHNRLYWYRQTLGQGPEFLTYFQNEAQLEKSRLLSDRFSAERPKGSFSTLEIQRTEQGDSAMYLCASSLVGTEETQYFGPGTRLLVL.

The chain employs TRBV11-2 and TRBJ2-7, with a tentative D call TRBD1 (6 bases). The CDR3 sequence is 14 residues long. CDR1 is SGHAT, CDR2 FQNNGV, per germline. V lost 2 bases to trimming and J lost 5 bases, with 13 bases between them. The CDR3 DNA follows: TGTGCCAGCAGCTTAAACAGGGTCGGAAACGAGCAGTACTTC. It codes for CASSLNRVGNEQYF.

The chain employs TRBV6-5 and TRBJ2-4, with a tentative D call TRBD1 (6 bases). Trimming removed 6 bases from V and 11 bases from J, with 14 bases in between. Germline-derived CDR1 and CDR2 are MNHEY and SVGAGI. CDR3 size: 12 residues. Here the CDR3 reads CASRQGQGLQYF. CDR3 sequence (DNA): TGTGCCAGCAGGCAAGGGCAGGGGCTTCAGTACTTC.

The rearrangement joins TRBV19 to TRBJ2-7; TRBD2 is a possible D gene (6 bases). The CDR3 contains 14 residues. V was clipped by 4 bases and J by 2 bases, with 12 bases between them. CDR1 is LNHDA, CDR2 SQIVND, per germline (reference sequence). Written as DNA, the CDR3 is TGTGCCAGTAGTACCTCAGGCGGGACCTACGAGCAGTACTTC. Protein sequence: CASSTSGGTYEQYF.